This is a list of T cell receptor beta chains from one sample in a study of Graves' ophthalmopathy and Graves' hyperthyroidism. TCRdb redid the calling of the multiplex PCR reads with MiXCR, one entry per CDR3 protein. This table has hundreds of thousands of distinct CDR3 sequences, over 15% appearing once. Sequencing was carried out using peripheral blood. Receptors originate from a woman in her late teens or twenties with stable Graves' hyperthyroidism. CDR3s include the opening cysteine and the closing phenylalanine or tryptophan. The D gene is left open where the match is weak. Part of the rows lack a size; the others show once, few, many or a class for expanded clones.

CASTRDSVGETQYF | TGTGCCAGCACAAGGGACAGCGTAGGAGAGACCCAGTACTTC | TRBD1 | TRBJ2-5 | 14 | TRBV7-8 | many
CASRAGRDIKYF | TGTGCCAGCAGAGCAGGGAGGGACATTAAGTACTTC | NA | TRBJ2-4 | 12 | TRBV6-2/TRBV6-3 | many
CASSPLQNYEQYF | TGTGCCAGCAGTCCACTACAGAACTACGAGCAGTACTTC | NA | TRBJ2-7 | 13 | TRBV12-3/TRBV12-4 | many
CASSEILAGGLAKNIKYF | TGTGCCAGCAGTGAAATACTAGCGGGGGGACTAGCCAAAAACATTAAGTACTTC | TRBD2 | TRBJ2-4 | 18 | TRBV6-1 | NA
CASSLEGPAVGGELFF | TGCGCCAGCAGCTTGGAGGGCCCCGCGGTAGGCGGGGAGCTGTTTTTT | NA | TRBJ2-2 | 16 | TRBV5-1 | many
CASSYGGMAGYGNTIYF | TGTGCCAGCAGTTATGGTGGCATGGCAGGATATGGAAACACCATATATTTT | NA | TRBJ1-3 | 17 | TRBV6-5 | many
CASSYLDSEANYGYTF | TGTGCCAGCAGTTACCTCGACAGCGAAGCTAACTATGGCTACACCTTC | NA | TRBJ1-2 | 16 | TRBV12-3/TRBV12-4 | NA
CASSPLDRGSNNSPLHF | TGTGCCAGCAGCCCCCTAGACAGGGGGAGCAATAATTCACCCCTCCACTTT | TRBD1 | TRBJ1-6 | 17 | TRBV9 | NA
CASSSQGRQPQHF | TGTGCCAGCAGTTCTCAGGGGAGACAGCCCCAGCATTTT | NA | TRBJ1-5 | 13 | TRBV27 | many
CASSRAIYNSPLHF | TGTGCCAGCAGCAGGGCAATCTATAATTCACCCCTCCACTTT | NA | TRBJ1-6 | 14 | TRBV6-1 | NA
CASMDYSYSYEQYF | TGTGCCAGCATGGACTACTCTTACTCCTACGAGCAGTACTTC | NA | TRBJ2-7 | 14 | TRBV7-8 | many
CATTDGNRLNYGYTF | TGTGCTACCACAGACGGGAACCGATTAAACTATGGCTACACCTTC | NA | TRBJ1-2 | 15 | TRBV12-5 | many
CASTGGPSYEQYF | TGTGCCAGTACCGGGGGGCCCTCCTACGAGCAGTACTTC | NA | TRBJ2-7 | 13 | TRBV25-1 | many
CASSKSYEQYF | TGTGCCAGCAGTAAGAGTTACGAGCAGTACTTC | NA | TRBJ2-7 | 11 | TRBV12-3/TRBV12-4 | many
CSVSAVGGETQYF | TGCAGCGTTTCGGCAGTCGGGGGGGAGACCCAGTACTTC | TRBD2 | TRBJ2-5 | 13 | TRBV29-1 | many
CASSLPSSGGVDTQYF | TGCGCCAGCAGCTTGCCTTCTAGCGGGGGTGTAGATACGCAGTATTTT | TRBD2 | TRBJ2-3 | 16 | TRBV5-1 | few
CSASVGGSAFF | TGCAGTGCTAGTGTCGGGGGCTCTGCTTTCTTT | NA | TRBJ1-1 | 11 | TRBV20-1 | many
CAWVGDRLNTEAFF | TGTGCCTGGGTTGGGGACAGATTGAACACTGAAGCTTTCTTT | TRBD1 | TRBJ1-1 | 14 | TRBV30 | NA
CASSSTGTSYPPGGEQYF | TGTGCCAGCAGCTCGACCGGGACTAGCTATCCCCCAGGAGGGGAGCAGTACTTC | TRBD2 | TRBJ2-7 | 18 | TRBV11-2 | NA
CASSGLAGQANTGELFF | TGTGCCAGCAGCGGACTAGCGGGGCAGGCGAACACCGGGGAGCTGTTTTTT | TRBD2 | TRBJ2-2 | 17 | TRBV6-2/TRBV6-3 | NA
CASTLGTSPQAFF | TGTGCCAGCACCCTAGGGACAAGTCCACAAGCTTTCTTT | NA | TRBJ1-1 | 13 | TRBV12-3/TRBV12-4 | NA
CASSPTGTRDTEAFF | TGTGCCAGCAGTCCTACAGGGACGCGGGACACTGAAGCTTTCTTT | NA | TRBJ1-1 | 15 | TRBV7-9 | many
CASSSVAGGKQYF | TGTGCCAGCAGCAGCGTAGCGGGGGGCAAGCAGTACTTC | TRBD2 | TRBJ2-7 | 13 | TRBV7-2 | many
CASSVDQSWELFF | TGTGCCAGCAGCGTAGACCAGTCATGGGAGCTGTTTTTT | NA | TRBJ2-2 | 13 | TRBV9 | many
CASSQPTGGYGYTF | TGTGCCAGCAGCCAACCTACAGGGGGCTATGGCTACACCTTC | TRBD1 | TRBJ1-2 | 14 | TRBV3-1 | NA
CASSRKPTGAGANVLTF | TGTGCCAGCAGCAGAAAACCGACAGGGGCTGGGGCCAACGTCCTGACTTTC | TRBD1 | TRBJ2-6 | 17 | TRBV6-1 | once
CASSRDRGWEQYF | TGTGCCAGCAGTCGGGACAGGGGGTGGGAGCAGTACTTC | TRBD1 | TRBJ2-7 | 13 | TRBV28 | once
CASIAYGTGLNTEAFF | TGTGCCAGCATCGCGTATGGGACAGGGTTGAACACTGAAGCCTTCTTT | TRBD1 | TRBJ1-1 | 16 | TRBV27 | many
CASSLVSENTDAFF | TGTGCCAGCAGTTTAGTGTCTGAGAACACTGATGCTTTCTTT | NA | TRBJ1-1 | 14 | TRBV12-3/TRBV12-4 | NA
CASSPREGLYNSPLHF | TGTGCCAGCAGCCCCAGGGAGGGATTATATAATTCACCCCTCCACTTT | NA | TRBJ1-6 | 16 | TRBV11-2 | few
CASSLDTSGGQETQYF | TGTGCTAGCAGCTTAGATACTAGCGGGGGGCAAGAGACCCAGTACTTC | TRBD2 | TRBJ2-5 | 16 | TRBV7-7 | once
CASSPAGGSYEQYF | TGTGCCAGCTCACCGGCTGGGGGCTCCTACGAGCAGTACTTC | NA | TRBJ2-7 | 14 | TRBV18 | NA